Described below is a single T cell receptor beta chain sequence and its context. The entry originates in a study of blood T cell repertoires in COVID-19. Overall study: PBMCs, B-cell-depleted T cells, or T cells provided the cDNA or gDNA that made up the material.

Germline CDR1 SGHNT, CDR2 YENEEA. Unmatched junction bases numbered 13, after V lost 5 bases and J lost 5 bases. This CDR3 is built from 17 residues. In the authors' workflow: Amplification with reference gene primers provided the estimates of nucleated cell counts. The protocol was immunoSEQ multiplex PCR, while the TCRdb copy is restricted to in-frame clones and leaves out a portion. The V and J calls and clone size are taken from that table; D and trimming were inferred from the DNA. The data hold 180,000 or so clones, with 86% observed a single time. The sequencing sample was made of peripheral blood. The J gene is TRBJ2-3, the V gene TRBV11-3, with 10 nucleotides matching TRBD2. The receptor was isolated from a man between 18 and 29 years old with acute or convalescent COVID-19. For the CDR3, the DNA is TGTGCCAGCAGCCGAAGCGGGCTAGCGGGGGTCGGAGATACGCAGTATTTT. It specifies CASSRSGLAGVGDTQYF.